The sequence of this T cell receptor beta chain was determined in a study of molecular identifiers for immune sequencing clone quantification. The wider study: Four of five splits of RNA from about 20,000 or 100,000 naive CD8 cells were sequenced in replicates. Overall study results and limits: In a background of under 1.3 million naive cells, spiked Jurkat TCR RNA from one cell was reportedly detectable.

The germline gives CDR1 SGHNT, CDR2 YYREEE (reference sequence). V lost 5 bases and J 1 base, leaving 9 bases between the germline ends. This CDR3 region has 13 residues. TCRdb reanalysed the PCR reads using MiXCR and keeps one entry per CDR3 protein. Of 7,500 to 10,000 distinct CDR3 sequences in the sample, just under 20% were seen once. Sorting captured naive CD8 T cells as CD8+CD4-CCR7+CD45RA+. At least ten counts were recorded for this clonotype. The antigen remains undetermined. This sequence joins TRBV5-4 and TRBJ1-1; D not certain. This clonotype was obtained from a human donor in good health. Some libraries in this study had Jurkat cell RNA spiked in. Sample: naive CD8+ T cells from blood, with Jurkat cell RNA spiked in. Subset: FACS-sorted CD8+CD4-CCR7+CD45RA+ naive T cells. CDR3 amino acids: CASRMRGNTEAFF. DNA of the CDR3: TGTGCCAGCAGGATGCGGGGGAACACTGAAGCTTTCTTT.